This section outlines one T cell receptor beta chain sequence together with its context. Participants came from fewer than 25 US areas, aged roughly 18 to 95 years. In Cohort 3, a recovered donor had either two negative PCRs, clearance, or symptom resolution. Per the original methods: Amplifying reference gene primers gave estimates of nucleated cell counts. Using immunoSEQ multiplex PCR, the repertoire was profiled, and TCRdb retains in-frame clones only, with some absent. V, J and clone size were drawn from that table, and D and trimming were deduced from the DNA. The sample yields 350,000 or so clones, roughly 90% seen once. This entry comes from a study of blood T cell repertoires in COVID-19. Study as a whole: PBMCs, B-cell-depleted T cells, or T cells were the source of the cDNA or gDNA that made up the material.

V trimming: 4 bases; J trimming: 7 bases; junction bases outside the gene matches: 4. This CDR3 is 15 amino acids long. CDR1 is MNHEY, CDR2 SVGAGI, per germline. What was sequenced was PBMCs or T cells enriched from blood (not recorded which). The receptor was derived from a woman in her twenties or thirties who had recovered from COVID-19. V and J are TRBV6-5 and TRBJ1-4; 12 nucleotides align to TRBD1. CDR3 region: CASSSGDRGLEKLFF. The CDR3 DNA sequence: TGTGCCAGCAGTTCCGGGGACAGGGGGCTTGAAAAACTGTTTTTT.